This TCR beta chain comes out of a study of T cell responses to AZD1222 COVID-19 vaccine. Trimming pared 2 bases from V and 1 base from J, leaving 12 bases between. CDR1 is MNHEY, CDR2 SVGEGT, per germline. This CDR3 is 16 amino acids long. Sequencing used immunoSEQ multiplex PCR; TCRdb keeps in-frame clones, though not all of them. The repertoire holds some 150,000 clones, around 90% seen once, with roughly 5.5% in the top ten. The sequencing used peripheral blood, collected on day 0 of AZD1222 vaccination. The clonotype originates from an adult in good health. The rearrangement joins TRBV6-2 or TRBV6-3 to TRBJ1-5; D remains unclear. CDR3 loop: CASSYGKGRSNQPQHF. The CDR3 nucleotides are TGTGCCAGCAGTTACGGAAAGGGTCGGAGCAATCAGCCCCAGCATTTT.